The present T cell receptor beta chain was sequenced within a study of CD8 T cells in ankylosing spondylitis. Of note for this clonotype: Its antigen is not known.

Quantitative 5'-RACE with molecular barcodes generated TCR beta libraries. TCRdb processed the 5' RACE reads anew with MiXCR; each CDR3 protein has one entry. This sample has 250,000 to 350,000 distinct CDR3 sequences, with approximately 8% found just once. Study results and limitations: Disease-linked clones proved CD8+ and comparatively uncommon in peripheral blood. Researchers reportedly found disease-linked clones significantly enriched in matched ankylosing spondylitis synovial fluid. A TCR beta motif made of several highly homologous variants seemed typical of ankylosing spondylitis blood.

Sequencing used blood, either unsorted or a sorted T cell fraction (not recorded which). The receptor was isolated from a male donor with ankylosing spondylitis.

CDR3 DNA: TGTGCCAGCACCAACACGGGACTAGCGGGCTTCTACGAGCAGTACTTC. Protein sequence: CASTNTGLAGFYEQYF. The chain links TRBV7-2 to TRBJ2-7; 12 nucleotides line up with TRBD2. This CDR3 spans 16 amino acids. Germline assignment: CDR1 SGHTA and CDR2 FQGNSA. V lost 7 bases to trimming and J lost 3 bases; unmatched junction nucleotides: 10. The whole variable domain, filled in from reference TRBV7-2 and TRBJ2-7, reads GAGVSQSPSNKVTEKGKDVELRCDPISGHTALYWYRQSLGQGLEFLIYFQGNSAPDKSGLPSDRFSAERTGGSVSTLTIQRTQQEDSAVYLCASTNTGLAGFYEQYFGPGTRLTVT.